This entry lists 21 T cell receptor beta chains sequenced from one sample in a study of OX40 agonist ivuxolimab in advanced cancers. The method was immunoSEQ multiplex PCR; TCRdb's version includes in-frame clones alone and lacks a portion of them. The data hold about 50,000 clones, with approximately 91% observed a single time. The specimen was CD4+ or CD8+ T cells sorted from blood, collected in a trial of the OX40 agonist ivuxolimab. The receptor set was obtained from an adult with an advanced solid tumor such as melanoma, head and neck, liver or kidney cancer.

The V gene is TRBV6-5, the J gene TRBJ1-1, with 8 bases identical to TRBD1. The J segment lost 5 bases and the V segment lost 7 bases, leaving 6 bases of the junction unmatched. Germline CDR1 and CDR2: MNHEY and SVGAGI. The CDR3 loop spans 13 amino acids. CDR3 nucleotides: TGTGCCAGCAACCCAGGGGGCTCGACTGAAGCTTTCTTT. Translating gives CASNPGGSTEAFF.

The CDR3 DNA is TGTGCCAGCAGTGAGGACAGGGTGGCAACTAATGAAAAACTGTTTTTT. Protein: CASSEDRVATNEKLFF. The chain joins TRBV2 to TRBJ1-4; the match to TRBD1 covers 8 bases. V shed 3 bases and J 0 bases; nucleotides not matched to a gene: 3. The V gene's germline CDR1 is SNHLY and CDR2 FYNNEI. The CDR3 consists of 16 residues.

This clone was counted once. This chain joins TRBV6-5 and TRBJ1-3, with D perhaps matching TRBD1 (5 bases). Per germline, CDR1 MNHEY and CDR2 SVGAGI. This CDR3 has 14 residues. V lost 0 bases, J lost 6 bases, and 9 bases lay in between. As DNA, the CDR3 is TGTGCCAGCAGTTACTCTGGGGGGGAAAACACCATATATTTT. The encoded protein is CASSYSGGENTIYF.

This sequence joins TRBV30 and TRBJ1-4, with D unclear. V was shortened by 5 bases and J by 1 base, with 5 bases between the two germline ends. The CDR3 spans 12 residues. Per germline, CDR1 GTSNPN and CDR2 SVGIG (reference sequence). The CDR3 DNA follows: TGTGCCTGGGACAAAACTAATGAAAAACTGTTTTTT. The encoded protein is CAWDKTNEKLFF.

This chain links TRBV19 with TRBJ1-1; D unclear. The length of the CDR3 is 12 residues. Deletions cut 7 bases from V and 1 base from J, with 7 bases between. Looked up from germline, CDR1 is LNHDA and CDR2 is SQIVND (reference sequence). In DNA form, the CDR3 reads TGTGCCAGTAAAAGGCCGAACACTGAAGCTTTCTTT. This translates into CASKRPNTEAFF.

The chain recombines TRBV2 with TRBJ2-2; D remains ambiguous. The CDR3 spans 13 residues. Per the germline V gene, CDR1 is SNHLY and CDR2 is FYNNEI. V was trimmed by 7 bases and J by 8 bases, leaving 14 bases between them. In nucleotides, the CDR3 is TGTGCCAGCAAGACGGACGCGTCGGGGGAGCTGTTTTTT. Its translation is CASKTDASGELFF.

The chain is built from TRBV5-4 and TRBJ2-3; D gene ambiguous. CDR3 length: 15 residues. Trimming took off 4 bases at V and 3 bases at J, with 15 bases between the two ends. CDR1 SGHNT and CDR2 YYREEE come from the germline V gene (reference sequence). CDR3 nucleotide sequence: TGTGCCAGCAGCCGACTCCCTGGTCCGACAGATACGCAGTATTTT. Translating gives CASSRLPGPTDTQYF.

The chain carries TRBV7-9 and TRBJ2-1; D is uncertain. CDR3 length: 15 amino acids. The V gene's germline CDR1 is SEHNR and CDR2 FQNEAQ (reference sequence). V was clipped by 5 bases and J by 6 bases, with 17 bases between them. The CDR3 sequence: CASSPKVAPRNEQFF. CDR3 nucleotides: TGTGCCAGCAGCCCGAAGGTGGCCCCGCGCAATGAGCAGTTCTTC.

The V gene is TRBV30, the J gene TRBJ2-7; D gene uncertain. Germline CDR1 GTSNPN, CDR2 SVGIG (reference sequence). The CDR3 contains 13 residues. V was clipped by 3 bases and J by 4 bases, with 13 bases between them. Written as DNA, the CDR3 is TGTGCCTGGAGCCACGGCGGCCCTTACGAGCAGTACTTC. It is translated as CAWSHGGPYEQYF.

This clone was seen only a few times. The chain combines TRBV18 with TRBJ2-5; D unresolved. Per germline, CDR1 KGHSH and CDR2 LQKENI. The CDR3 length is 15 residues. V gave up 4 bases and J gave up 2 bases, with 14 bases separating them. The CDR3 here is CASSQPPPAQETQYF. In DNA, the CDR3 is TGTGCCAGCTCACAACCACCCCCAGCTCAAGAGACCCAGTACTTC.

The gene calls are TRBV19 and TRBJ1-5; 8 bases map to TRBD1. Losses at the gene ends were 7 bases for V and 7 bases for J; bases not matched to a gene: 9. The CDR3 extends over 14 amino acids. Germline CDR1 reads LNHDA; CDR2 reads SQIVND (reference sequence). CDR3 amino acids: CASNYPGGGQPQHF. The CDR3, as DNA: TGTGCCAGTAACTACCCAGGGGGCGGCCAGCCCCAGCATTTT. The full variable domain, its missing parts supplied by reference TRBV19 and TRBJ1-5, is DGGITQSPKYLFRKEGQNVTLSCEQNLNHDAMYWYRQDPGQGLRLIYYSQIVNDFQKGDIAEGYSVSREKKESFPLTVTSAQKNPTAFYLCASNYPGGGQPQHFGDGTRLSIL.

The V and J genes are TRBV2 and TRBJ2-2; TRBD1 agrees at 9 bases. Germline CDR1 SNHLY, CDR2 FYNNEI. The CDR3 runs 15 residues. J lost 7 bases, V lost 8 bases, and 11 bases had no gene match. CDR3 coding DNA: TGTGCCAGCGGGGGACAGGGTTTCGGATTCGGGGAGCTGTTTTTT. Amino acid sequence: CASGGQGFGFGELFF.

The rearrangement uses TRBV2 and TRBJ1-2; 7 positions match TRBD1. CDR1 SNHLY and CDR2 FYNNEI come from the germline V gene. This CDR3 contains 14 residues. J was trimmed by 8 bases and V by 6 bases; bases with no gene match: 12. DNA of the CDR3: TGTGCCAGCAGAGACAGGGTTACTAGGGGGGGCTACACCTTC. Protein: CASRDRVTRGGYTF.

The chain couples TRBV6-5 to TRBJ2-3; either TRBD1 or TRBD2 may fit D (5 bases each). Trimming took off 6 bases at V and 3 bases at J, with 13 bases between the two ends. The CDR3 runs to 14 residues. The germline CDR1 and CDR2 sequences are MNHEY and SVGAGI. The CDR3 sequence is CASRLGPNTDTQYF. The CDR3 region has the DNA TGTGCCAGCAGATTGGGACCAAATACAGATACGCAGTATTTT.

The chain employs TRBV12-5 and TRBJ2-2; D is possibly TRBD1 or TRBD2 (7 bases each). Germline CDR1 is LGHNT and CDR2 is FRNRAP. The CDR3 sequence is 16 residues long. The ends were cut back, 2 bases at V and 4 bases at J, with 14 bases in the middle. The CDR3 nucleotides read TGTGCTAGTGGTTTGATGTTCAGGGGGGGCACCGGGGAGCTGTTTTTT. This codes for CASGLMFRGGTGELFF.

To note about this clone: Different DNA sequences within this sample yield the same CDR3. The J gene is TRBJ2-2, the V gene TRBV18, with TRBD2 matching over 8 bases. The CDR3 spans 16 residues. From germline, CDR1 is KGHSH and CDR2 LQKENI. Trimming cost V 1 base and J 5 bases; bases outside gene matches: 6. Here the CDR3 reads CASSPLAGGETGELFF. CDR3 nucleotide sequence: TGTGCCAGCTCACCACTTGCGGGAGGAGAGACCGGGGAGCTGTTTTTT.

The rearrangement links TRBV9 to TRBJ2-1, with D perhaps matching TRBD1 (6 bases). Germline CDR1 is SGDLS and CDR2 is YYNGEE. V shed 0 bases and J shed 7 bases, with 17 bases lying between them. There are 16 residues in the CDR3. CDR3 protein: CASSVAQGTLWNEQFF. CDR3 sequence (DNA): TGTGCCAGCAGCGTAGCTCAGGGGACGTTATGGAATGAGCAGTTCTTC.

The chain carries TRBV30 and TRBJ1-5, with D unresolved. Trimming cost V 2 bases and J 3 bases, with 5 bases left between them. The CDR3 spans 12 residues. Germline-derived CDR1 and CDR2 are GTSNPN and SVGIG (reference sequence). The CDR3: CAWSNDNQPQHF. The CDR3 nucleotides are TGTGCCTGGAGTAATGACAATCAGCCCCAGCATTTT.

The V and J genes are TRBV5-6 and TRBJ1-1; tentatively, D is TRBD1 (5 bases). Trimming took off 3 bases at V and 0 bases at J, with 12 bases between the two ends. This CDR3 has 15 amino acids. Per the germline V gene, CDR1 is SGHDT and CDR2 is YYEEEE. The CDR3 coding sequence is TGTGCCAGCAGCTCCCTGGGGGAGCTGAACACTGAAGCTTTCTTT. It encodes CASSSLGELNTEAFF.

This chain connects TRBV10-3 to TRBJ2-7; D might be TRBD1 (7 bases). Germline CDR1 and CDR2: ENHRY and SYGVKD. Trimming took off 5 bases at V and 4 bases at J, with 15 bases between the two ends. The CDR3 contains 14 residues. The CDR3 is CAISLRAGGYEQYF. The CDR3 coding sequence is TGTGCCATCAGTCTTAGGGCAGGGGGGTACGAGCAGTACTTC.

V gene TRBV14 combines with J gene TRBJ1-1; D is undetermined. CDR3 length: 13 amino acids. Germline values: CDR1 SGHDN, CDR2 FVKESK. Trimming took 6 bases from V and 1 from J, leaving 9 bases between them. The CDR3 region is CASRRTGNTEAFF. CDR3 DNA sequence: TGTGCCAGCAGGAGGACGGGGAACACTGAAGCTTTCTTT.